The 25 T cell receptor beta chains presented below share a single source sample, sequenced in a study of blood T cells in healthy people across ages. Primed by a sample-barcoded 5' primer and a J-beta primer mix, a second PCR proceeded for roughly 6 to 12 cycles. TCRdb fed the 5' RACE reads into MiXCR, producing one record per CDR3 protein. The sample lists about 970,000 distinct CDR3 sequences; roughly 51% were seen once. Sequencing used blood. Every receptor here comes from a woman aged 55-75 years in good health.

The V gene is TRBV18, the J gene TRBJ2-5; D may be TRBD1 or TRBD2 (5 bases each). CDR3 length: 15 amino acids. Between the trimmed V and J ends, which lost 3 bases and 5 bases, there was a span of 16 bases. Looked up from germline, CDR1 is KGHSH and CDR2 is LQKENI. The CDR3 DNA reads TGTGCCAGCTCACCCCATATCGGGGCTAGCGAGACCCAGTACTTC. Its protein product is CASSPHIGASETQYF.

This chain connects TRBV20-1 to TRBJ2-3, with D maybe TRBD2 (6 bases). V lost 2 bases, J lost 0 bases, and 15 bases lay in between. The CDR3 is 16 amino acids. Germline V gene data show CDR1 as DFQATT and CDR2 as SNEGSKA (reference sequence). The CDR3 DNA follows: TGCAGTGCTAGACCTTTTCAACTAGCTAGCACAGATACGCAGTATTTT. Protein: CSARPFQLASTDTQYF.

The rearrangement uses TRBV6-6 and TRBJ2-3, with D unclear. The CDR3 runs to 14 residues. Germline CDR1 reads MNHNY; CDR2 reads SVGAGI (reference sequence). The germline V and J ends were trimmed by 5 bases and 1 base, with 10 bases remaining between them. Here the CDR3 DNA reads TGTGCCAGCAGTCCCGTTCCAGGCACAGATACGCAGTATTTT. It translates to CASSPVPGTDTQYF.

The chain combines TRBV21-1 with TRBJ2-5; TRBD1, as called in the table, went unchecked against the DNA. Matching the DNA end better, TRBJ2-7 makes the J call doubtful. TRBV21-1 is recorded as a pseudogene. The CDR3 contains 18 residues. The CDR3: CASSEDDEGAGTSYEQYF. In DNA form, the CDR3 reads TGTGCCAGCAGCGAAGACGATGAGGGGGCCGGTACATCCTACGAGCAGTACTTC.

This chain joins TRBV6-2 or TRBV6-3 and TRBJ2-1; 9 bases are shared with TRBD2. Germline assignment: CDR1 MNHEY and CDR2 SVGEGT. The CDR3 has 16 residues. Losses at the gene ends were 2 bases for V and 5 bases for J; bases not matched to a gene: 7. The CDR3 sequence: CASSYPGGRVDNEQFF. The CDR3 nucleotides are TGTGCCAGCAGTTACCCGGGCGGGAGGGTTGACAATGAGCAGTTCTTC.

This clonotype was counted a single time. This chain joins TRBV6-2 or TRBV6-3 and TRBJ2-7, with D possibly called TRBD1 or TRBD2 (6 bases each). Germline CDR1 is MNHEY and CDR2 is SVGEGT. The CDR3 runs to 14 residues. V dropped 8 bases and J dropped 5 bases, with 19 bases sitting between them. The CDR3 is CASEGPRGRHEQYF. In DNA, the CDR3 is TGTGCCAGCGAAGGCCCCCGGGGGCGACACGAGCAGTACTTC.

In DNA form, the CDR3 reads TGCAGTGCTCAGGGACTAGCGCCTCAAGAGACCCAGTACTTC. Protein product: CSAQGLAPQETQYF. The J gene is TRBJ2-5, the V gene TRBV20-1; 10 bases match TRBD2. The CDR3 length is 14 residues. J gave up 2 bases and V 5 bases, and 5 bases lay outside the gene matches. CDR1 and CDR2 from the germline V gene are DFQATT and SNEGSKA (reference sequence).

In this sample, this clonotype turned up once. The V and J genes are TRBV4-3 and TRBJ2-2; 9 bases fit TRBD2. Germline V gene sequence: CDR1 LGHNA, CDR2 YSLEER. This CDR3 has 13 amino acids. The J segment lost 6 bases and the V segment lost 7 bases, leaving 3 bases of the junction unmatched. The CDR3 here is CASKLAGSGELFF. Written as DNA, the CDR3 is TGCGCCAGCAAGCTAGCGGGATCCGGGGAGCTGTTTTTT.

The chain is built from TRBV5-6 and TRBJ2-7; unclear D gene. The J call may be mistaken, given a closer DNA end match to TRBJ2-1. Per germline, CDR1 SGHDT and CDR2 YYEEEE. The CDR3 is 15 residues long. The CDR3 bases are TGTGCCAGCAGCCGACCGACACATTCCCTCAATGAGCAGTTCTTC. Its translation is CASSRPTHSLNEQFF.

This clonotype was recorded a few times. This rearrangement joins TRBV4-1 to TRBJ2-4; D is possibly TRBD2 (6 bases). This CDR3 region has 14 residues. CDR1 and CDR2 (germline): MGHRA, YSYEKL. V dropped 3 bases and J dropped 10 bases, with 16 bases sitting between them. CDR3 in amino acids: CASSHLDRGGIQYF. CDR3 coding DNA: TGCGCCAGCAGCCACCTAGACCGGGGAGGAATTCAGTACTTC.

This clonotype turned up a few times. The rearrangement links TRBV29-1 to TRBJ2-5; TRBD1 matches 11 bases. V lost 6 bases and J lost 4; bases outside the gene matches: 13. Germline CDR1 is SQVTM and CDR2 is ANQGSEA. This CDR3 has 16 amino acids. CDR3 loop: CSVRNRGTGGGETQYF. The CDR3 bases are TGCAGCGTCCGCAACCGAGGGACAGGGGGTGGAGAGACCCAGTACTTC.

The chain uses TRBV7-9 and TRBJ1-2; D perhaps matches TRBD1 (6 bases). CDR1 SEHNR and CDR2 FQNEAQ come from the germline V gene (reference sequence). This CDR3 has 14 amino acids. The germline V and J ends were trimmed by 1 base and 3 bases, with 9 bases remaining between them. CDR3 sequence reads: CASSLGDTYYGYTF. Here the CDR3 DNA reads TGTGCCAGCAGCTTAGGGGACACCTACTATGGCTACACCTTC. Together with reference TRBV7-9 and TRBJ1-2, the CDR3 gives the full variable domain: DTGVSQNPRHKITKRGQNVTFRCDPISEHNRLYWYRQTLGQGPEFLTYFQNEAQLEKSRLLSDRFSAERPKGSFSTLEIQRTEQGDSAMYLCASSLGDTYYGYTFGSGTRLTVV.

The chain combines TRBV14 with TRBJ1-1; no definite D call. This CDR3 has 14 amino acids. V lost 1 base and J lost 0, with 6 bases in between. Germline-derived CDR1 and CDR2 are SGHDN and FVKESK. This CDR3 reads CASSQGRLNTEAFF. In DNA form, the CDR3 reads TGTGCCAGCAGCCAAGGGAGGTTGAACACTGAAGCTTTCTTT.

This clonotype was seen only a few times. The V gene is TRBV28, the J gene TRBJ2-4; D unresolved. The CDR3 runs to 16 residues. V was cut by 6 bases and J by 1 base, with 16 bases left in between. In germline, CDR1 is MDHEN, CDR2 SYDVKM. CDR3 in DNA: TGTGCCAGCAGCCGCGGAGTCATCGGGGCCAAAAACATTCAGTACTTC. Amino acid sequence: CASSRGVIGAKNIQYF.

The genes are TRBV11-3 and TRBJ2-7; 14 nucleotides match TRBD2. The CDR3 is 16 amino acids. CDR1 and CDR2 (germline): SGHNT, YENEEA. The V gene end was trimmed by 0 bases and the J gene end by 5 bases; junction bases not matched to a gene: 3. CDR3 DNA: TGTGCCAGCAGCTTAGAGGGACTAGCGGGAGAACACGAGCAGTACTTC. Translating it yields CASSLEGLAGEHEQYF.

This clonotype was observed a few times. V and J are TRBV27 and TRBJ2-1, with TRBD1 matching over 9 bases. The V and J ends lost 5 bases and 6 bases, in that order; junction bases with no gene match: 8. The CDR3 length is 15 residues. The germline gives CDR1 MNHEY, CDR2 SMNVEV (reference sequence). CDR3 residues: CASSAGTGSVNEQFF. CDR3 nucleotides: TGTGCCAGCAGTGCCGGGACAGGGTCCGTCAATGAGCAGTTCTTC.

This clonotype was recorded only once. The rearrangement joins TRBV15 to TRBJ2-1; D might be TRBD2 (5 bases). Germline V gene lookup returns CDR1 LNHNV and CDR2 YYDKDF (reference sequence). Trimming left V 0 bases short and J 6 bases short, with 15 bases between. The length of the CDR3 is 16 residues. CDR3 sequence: CATSRDLGDSGNEQFF. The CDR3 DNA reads TGTGCCACCAGCAGAGATTTGGGAGATTCTGGCAATGAGCAGTTCTTC.

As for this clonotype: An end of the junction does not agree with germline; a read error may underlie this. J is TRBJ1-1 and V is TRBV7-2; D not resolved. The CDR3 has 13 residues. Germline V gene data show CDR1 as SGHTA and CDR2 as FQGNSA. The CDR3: CASSRQMNTGAFF. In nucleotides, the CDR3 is TGTGCCAGCAGTCGACAAATGAACACTGGAGCTTTCTTT.

The DNA of the CDR3 is TGTGCCAGCAGTCCAGAGCCGGGGGCGGGCACAGATACGCAGTATTTT. This translates into CASSPEPGAGTDTQYF. The J gene is TRBJ2-3, the V gene TRBV14, with D perhaps given as TRBD1 or TRBD2 (6 bases each). This CDR3 has 16 amino acids. Trimming took off 6 bases at V and 1 base at J, with 17 bases between the two ends. Germline values: CDR1 SGHDN, CDR2 FVKESK.

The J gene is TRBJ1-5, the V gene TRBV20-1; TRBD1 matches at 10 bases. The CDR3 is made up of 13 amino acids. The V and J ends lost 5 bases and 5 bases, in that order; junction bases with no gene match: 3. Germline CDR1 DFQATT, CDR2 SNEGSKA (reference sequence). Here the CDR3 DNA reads TGCAGTGCTGGAGGACAGGGGGATCAGCCCCAGCATTTT. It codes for CSAGGQGDQPQHF.

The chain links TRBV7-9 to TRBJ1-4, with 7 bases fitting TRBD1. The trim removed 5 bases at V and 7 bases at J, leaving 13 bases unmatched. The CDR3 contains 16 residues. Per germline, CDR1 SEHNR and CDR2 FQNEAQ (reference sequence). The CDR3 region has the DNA TGTGCCAGCAGCCCGCGGACAGGCTATGGCGGTGAAAAACTGTTTTTT. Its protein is CASSPRTGYGGEKLFF.

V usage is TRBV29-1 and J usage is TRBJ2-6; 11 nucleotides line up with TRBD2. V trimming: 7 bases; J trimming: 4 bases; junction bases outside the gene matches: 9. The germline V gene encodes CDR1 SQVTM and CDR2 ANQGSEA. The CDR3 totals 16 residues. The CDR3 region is CSAETSGKDGANVLTF. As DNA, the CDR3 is TGCAGCGCCGAGACTAGCGGGAAGGACGGGGCCAACGTCCTGACTTTC.

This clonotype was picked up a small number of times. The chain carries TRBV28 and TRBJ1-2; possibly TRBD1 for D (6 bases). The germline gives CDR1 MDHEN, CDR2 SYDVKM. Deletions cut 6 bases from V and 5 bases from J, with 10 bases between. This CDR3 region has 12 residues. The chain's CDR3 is CASRQGGYGYTF. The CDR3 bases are TGTGCCAGCAGACAGGGTGGATATGGCTACACCTTC.

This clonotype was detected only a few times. The CDR3 DNA follows: TGTGCCAGCAGCTTAGACCTTCCCTCCGAGCAGTACTTC. This encodes CASSLDLPSEQYF. This chain uses TRBV7-8 with TRBJ2-7; D is undetermined. Looked up from germline, CDR1 is SGHVS and CDR2 is FQNEAQ. The V end was cut by 1 base, the J end by 6 bases, with 10 bases between. The CDR3 runs to 13 residues.

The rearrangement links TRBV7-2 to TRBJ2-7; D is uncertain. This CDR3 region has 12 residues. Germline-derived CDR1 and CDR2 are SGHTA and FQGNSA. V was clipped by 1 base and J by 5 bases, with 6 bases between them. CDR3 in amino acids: CASSLDLNEQYF. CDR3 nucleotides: TGTGCCAGCAGCTTAGACCTGAACGAGCAGTACTTC.